This is a list of T cell receptor beta chains from one sample in a study of cytomegalovirus exposure and HLA in healthy donors. The assay was immunoSEQ multiplex PCR, and TCRdb's table has in-frame clones only and misses some. This table holds approximately 60,000 clones, approximately 80% found once. Sequencing was done on a sample of PBMCs. Receptors were obtained from a middle-aged man in good health and CMV-seronegative. The CDR3 runs from the conserved cysteine through the conserved F or W. A D gene is named only where the DNA matches it firmly. The listing skips clone size in some rows; elsewhere it reads once, few, many or a size class.

D,J,size,V,DNA,CDR3
-,TRBJ1-1,few,TRBV6-1,TGTGCCAGCAGTCCGACAGGCCTGGGCACTGAAGCTTTCTTT,CASSPTGLGTEAFF
-,TRBJ1-2,-,TRBV2,TGTGCCAGCACGAGACAGAGAAGTTATGGCTACACCTTC,CASTRQRSYGYTF
-,TRBJ1-4,-,TRBV6-1,TGTGCCAGCAGTGATTTAGGCAGGGATGAAAAACTGTTTTTT,CASSDLGRDEKLFF
-,TRBJ2-5,-,TRBV15,TGTGCCACCAGCAGGTACGGACAGCAGGGGAAGACCCAGTACTTC,CATSRYGQQGKTQYF
-,TRBJ1-1,-,TRBV4-1,TGCGCCAGCAGCCAAGGAAACAGCCCGAACACTGAAGCTTTCTTT,CASSQGNSPNTEAFF
TRBD1,TRBJ1-2,once,TRBV28,TGTGCCAGCAGTCGGACAGGCTATGGCTACACCTTC,CASSRTGYGYTF
-,TRBJ2-3,-,TRBV6-4,TGTGCCAGCAGTCCGGGAAGGGATACAGATACGCAGTATTTT,CASSPGRDTDTQYF
TRBD2,TRBJ2-6,-,TRBV2,TGTGCCAGCAGAGCCACTAGCGGGGGTACGTCTGGGGCCAACGTCCTGACTTTC,CASRATSGGTSGANVLTF
TRBD1,TRBJ1-1,-,TRBV9,TGTGCCAGCAGCGTCGGGACAGACCTCATGAACACTGAAGCTTTCTTT,CASSVGTDLMNTEAFF
TRBD1,TRBJ2-7,-,TRBV14,TGTGCCAGCAGCCAAGATCTACAGGGGGCTCGAGAGCAGTACTTC,CASSQDLQGAREQYF
TRBD2,TRBJ2-3,-,TRBV28,TGTGCCAGCAGTTTGGGGACTAGTCGGCCGACGCAGTATTTT,CASSLGTSRPTQYF
-,TRBJ2-3,-,TRBV6-6,TGTGCCAGCAGTTACCACGACACTGGTACGCAGTATTTT,CASSYHDTGTQYF
TRBD1,TRBJ2-1,-,TRBV19,TGTGCCAGTAGTGCATGGCCGGGACAGGGCATGGGTGAGCAGTTCTTC,CASSAWPGQGMGEQFF
-,TRBJ1-1,-,TRBV9,TGTGCCAGCAGCTCGCTAGGGAGGTCAGATAGAATGAACACTGAAGCTTTCTTT,CASSSLGRSDRMNTEAFF
-,TRBJ1-4,-,TRBV28,TGTGCCAGCGGTATCGCTTCGGGGGGCCAAGGGGAAAAACTGTTTTTT,CASGIASGGQGEKLFF
-,TRBJ2-1,-,TRBV7-2,TGTGCCAGCAGCCTGGAGCGTTGGAATGAGCAGTTCTTC,CASSLERWNEQFF
TRBD1,TRBJ1-1,few,TRBV5-1,TGCGCCAGCAGCCCGGACAGGGGGCGGACTGAAGCTTTCTTT,CASSPDRGRTEAFF